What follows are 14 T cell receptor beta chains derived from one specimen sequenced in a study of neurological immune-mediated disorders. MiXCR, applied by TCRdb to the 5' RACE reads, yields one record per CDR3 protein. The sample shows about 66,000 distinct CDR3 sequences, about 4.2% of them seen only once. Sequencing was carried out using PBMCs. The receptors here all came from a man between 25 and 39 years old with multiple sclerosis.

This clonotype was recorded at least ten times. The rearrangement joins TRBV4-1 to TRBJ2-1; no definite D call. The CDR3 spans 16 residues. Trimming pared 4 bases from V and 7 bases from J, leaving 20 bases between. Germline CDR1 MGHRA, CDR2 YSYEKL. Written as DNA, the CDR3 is TGCGCCAGCAGCCCCTTCCGCGTCTCACCCGATAATGAGCAGTTCTTC. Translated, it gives CASSPFRVSPDNEQFF.

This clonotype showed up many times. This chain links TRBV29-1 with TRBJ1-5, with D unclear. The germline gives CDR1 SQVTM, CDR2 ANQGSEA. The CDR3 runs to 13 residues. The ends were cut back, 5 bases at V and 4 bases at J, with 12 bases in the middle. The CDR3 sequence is CSVRVNPNQPQHF. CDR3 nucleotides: TGCAGCGTTCGGGTGAACCCGAATCAGCCCCAGCATTTT.

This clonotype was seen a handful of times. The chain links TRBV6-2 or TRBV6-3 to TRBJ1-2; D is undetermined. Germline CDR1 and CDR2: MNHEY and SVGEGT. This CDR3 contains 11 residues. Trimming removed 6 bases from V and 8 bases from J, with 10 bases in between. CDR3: CASSPPGGYTF. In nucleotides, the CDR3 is TGTGCCAGCAGCCCCCCCGGAGGCTACACCTTC.

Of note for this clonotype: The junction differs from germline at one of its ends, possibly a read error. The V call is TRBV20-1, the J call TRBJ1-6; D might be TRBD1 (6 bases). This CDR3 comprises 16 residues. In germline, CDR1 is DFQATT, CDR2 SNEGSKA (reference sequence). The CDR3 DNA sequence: TGCAGTGCACGAGACAGGCAAGGGTCCTATAATTCACCCCTCAACTTT. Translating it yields CSARDRQGSYNSPLNF.

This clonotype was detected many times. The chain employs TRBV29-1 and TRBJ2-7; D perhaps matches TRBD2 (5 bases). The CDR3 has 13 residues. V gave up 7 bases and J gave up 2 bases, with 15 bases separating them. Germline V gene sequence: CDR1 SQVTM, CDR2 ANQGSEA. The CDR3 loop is CSATPGNAYEQYF. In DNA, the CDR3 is TGCAGCGCTACTCCGGGGAACGCCTACGAGCAGTACTTC.

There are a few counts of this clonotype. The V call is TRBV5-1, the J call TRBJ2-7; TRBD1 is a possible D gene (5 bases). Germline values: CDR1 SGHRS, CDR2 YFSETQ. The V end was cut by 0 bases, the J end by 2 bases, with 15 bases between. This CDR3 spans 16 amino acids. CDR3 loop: CASSLATGHTAYEQYF. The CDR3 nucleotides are TGCGCCAGCAGCTTGGCTACCGGACACACAGCCTACGAGCAGTACTTC.

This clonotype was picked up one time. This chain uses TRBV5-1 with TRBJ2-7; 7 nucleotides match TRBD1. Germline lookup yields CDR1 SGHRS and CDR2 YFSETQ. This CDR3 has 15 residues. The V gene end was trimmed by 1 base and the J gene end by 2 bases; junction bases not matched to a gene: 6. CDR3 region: CASSLSGQETYEQYF. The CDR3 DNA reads TGCGCCAGCAGCTTGTCTGGACAGGAGACCTACGAGCAGTACTTC.

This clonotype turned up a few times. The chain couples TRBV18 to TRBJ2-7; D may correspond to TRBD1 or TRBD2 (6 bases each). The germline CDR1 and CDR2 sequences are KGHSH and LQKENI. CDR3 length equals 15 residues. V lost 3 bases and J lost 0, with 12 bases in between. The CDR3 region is CASSPSRGASYEQYF. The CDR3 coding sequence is TGTGCCAGCTCACCCTCGAGGGGGGCCTCCTACGAGCAGTACTTC.

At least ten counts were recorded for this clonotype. CDR3 sequence reads: CASSSGRIANYGYTF. CDR3 in DNA: TGCGCCAGCAGCTCCGGACGGATAGCTAACTATGGCTACACCTTC. The chain joins TRBV5-1 to TRBJ1-2; D ambiguous. The CDR3 extends over 15 amino acids. Trimming removed 3 bases from V and 0 bases from J, with 12 bases in between. Germline values: CDR1 SGHRS, CDR2 YFSETQ. Looking up the rest from reference TRBV5-1 and TRBJ1-2 gives the full variable domain: KAGVTQTPRYLIKTRGQQVTLSCSPISGHRSVSWYQQTPGQGLQFLFEYFSETQRNKGNFPGRFSGRQFSNSRSEMNVSTLELGDSALYLCASSSGRIANYGYTFGSGTRLTVV.

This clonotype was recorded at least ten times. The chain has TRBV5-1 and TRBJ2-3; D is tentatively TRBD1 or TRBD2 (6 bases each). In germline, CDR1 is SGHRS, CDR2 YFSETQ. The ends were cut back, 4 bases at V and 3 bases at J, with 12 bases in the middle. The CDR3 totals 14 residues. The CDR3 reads CASSEGGLTDTQYF. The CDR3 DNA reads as TGCGCCAGCAGCGAGGGGGGTTTGACAGATACGCAGTATTTT.

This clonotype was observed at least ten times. CDR3 sequence reads: CASSSPRMRLIYEQYF. CDR3 coding DNA: TGTGCCAGCAGCTCGCCCAGGATGAGACTAATCTACGAGCAGTACTTC. The chain employs TRBV5-6 and TRBJ2-7; D may be TRBD2 (5 bases). Germline CDR1 reads SGHDT; CDR2 reads YYEEEE. With 3 bases removed from V and 3 bases from J, the gap between germline ends came to 19 bases. The CDR3 is made up of 16 amino acids.

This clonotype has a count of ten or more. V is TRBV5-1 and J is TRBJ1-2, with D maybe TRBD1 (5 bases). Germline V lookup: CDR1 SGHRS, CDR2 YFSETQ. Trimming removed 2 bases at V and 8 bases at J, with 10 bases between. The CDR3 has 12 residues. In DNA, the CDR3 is TGCGCCAGCAGCTTCCAGGGCGACGGCTACACCTTC. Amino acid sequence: CASSFQGDGYTF.

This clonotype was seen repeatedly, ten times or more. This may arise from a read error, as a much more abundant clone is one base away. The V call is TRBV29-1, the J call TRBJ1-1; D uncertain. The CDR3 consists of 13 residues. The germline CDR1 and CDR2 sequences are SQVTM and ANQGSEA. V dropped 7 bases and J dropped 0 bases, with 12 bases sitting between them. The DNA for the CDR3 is TGCAGCGCCGACGGAAACCTGAACACTGAAGCTTTCTTT. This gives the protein CSADGNLNTEAFF.

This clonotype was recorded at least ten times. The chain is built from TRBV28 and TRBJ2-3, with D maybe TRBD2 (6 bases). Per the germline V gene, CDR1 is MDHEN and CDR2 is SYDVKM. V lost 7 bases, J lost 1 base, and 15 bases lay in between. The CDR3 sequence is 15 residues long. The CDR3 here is CASNQQAGRTDTQYF. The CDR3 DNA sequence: TGTGCCAGCAATCAACAGGCGGGACGCACAGATACGCAGTATTTT.